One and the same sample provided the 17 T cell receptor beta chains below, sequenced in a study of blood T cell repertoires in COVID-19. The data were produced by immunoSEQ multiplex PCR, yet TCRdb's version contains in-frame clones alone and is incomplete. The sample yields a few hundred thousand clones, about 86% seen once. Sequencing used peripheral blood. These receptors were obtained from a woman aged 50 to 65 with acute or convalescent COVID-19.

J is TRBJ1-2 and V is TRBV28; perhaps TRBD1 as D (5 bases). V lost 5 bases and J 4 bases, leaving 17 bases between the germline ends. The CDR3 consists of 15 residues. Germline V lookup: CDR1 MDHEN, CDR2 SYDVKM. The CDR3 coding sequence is TGTGCCAGCAGTGGGGGGGACCCAAACGTCTATGGCTACACCTTC. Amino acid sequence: CASSGGDPNVYGYTF.

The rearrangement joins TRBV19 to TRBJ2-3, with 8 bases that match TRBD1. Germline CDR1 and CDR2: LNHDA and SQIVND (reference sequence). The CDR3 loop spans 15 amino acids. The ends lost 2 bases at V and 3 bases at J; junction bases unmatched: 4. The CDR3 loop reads CASSIWRQGTDTQYF. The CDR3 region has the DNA TGTGCCAGTAGTATATGGAGACAGGGGACAGATACGCAGTATTTT.

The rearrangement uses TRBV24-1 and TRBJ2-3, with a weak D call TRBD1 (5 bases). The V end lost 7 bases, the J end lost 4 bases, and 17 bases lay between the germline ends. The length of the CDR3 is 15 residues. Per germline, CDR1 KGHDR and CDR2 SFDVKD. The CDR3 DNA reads TGTGCCACCAGCCCGACTGGGGCAGGGCCAGATACGCAGTATTTT. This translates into CATSPTGAGPDTQYF.

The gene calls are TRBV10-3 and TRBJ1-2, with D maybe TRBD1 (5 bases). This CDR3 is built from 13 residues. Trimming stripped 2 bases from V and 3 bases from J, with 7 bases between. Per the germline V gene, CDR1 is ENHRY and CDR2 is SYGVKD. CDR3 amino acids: CAISEGRDYGYTF. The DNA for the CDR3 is TGTGCCATCAGTGAGGGCAGGGACTATGGCTACACCTTC.

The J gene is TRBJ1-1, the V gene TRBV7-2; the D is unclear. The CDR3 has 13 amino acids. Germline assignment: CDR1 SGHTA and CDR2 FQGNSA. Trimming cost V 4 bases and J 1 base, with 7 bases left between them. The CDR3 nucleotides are TGTGCCAGCAGCTCAACAGAGAACACTGAAGCTTTCTTT. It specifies CASSSTENTEAFF.

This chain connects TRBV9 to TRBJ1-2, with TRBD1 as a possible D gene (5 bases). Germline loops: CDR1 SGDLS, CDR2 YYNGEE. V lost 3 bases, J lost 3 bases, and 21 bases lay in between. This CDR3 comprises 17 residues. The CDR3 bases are TGTGCCAGCAGCGGGCGGGGTGAAGGCAGGGTCGACTATGGCTACACCTTC. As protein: CASSGRGEGRVDYGYTF.

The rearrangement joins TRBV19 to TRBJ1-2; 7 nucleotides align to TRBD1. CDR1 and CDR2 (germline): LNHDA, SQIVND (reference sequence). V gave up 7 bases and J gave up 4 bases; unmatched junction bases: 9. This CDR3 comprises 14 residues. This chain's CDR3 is CASTQLTGIYGYTF. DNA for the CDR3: TGTGCCAGTACTCAACTGACAGGGATCTATGGCTACACCTTC.

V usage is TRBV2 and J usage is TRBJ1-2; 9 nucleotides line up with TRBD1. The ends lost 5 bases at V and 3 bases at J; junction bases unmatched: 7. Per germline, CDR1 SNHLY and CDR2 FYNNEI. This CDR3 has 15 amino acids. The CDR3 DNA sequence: TGTGCCAGCAGTCGGACAGGGGAAGATCACTATGGCTACACCTTC. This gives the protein CASSRTGEDHYGYTF.

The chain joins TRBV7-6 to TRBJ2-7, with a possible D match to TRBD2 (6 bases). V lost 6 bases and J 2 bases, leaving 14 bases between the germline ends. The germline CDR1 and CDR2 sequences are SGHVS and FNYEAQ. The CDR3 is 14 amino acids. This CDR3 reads CASREGPQAYEQYF. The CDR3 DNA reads TGTGCCAGCAGGGAGGGACCGCAGGCCTACGAGCAGTACTTC.

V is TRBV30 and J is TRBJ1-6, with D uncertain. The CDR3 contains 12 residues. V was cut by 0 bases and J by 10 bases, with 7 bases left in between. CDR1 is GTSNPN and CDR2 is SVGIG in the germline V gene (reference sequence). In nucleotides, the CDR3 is TGTGCCTGGAGTGTATATTTGTCACCCCTCCACTTT. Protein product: CAWSVYLSPLHF.

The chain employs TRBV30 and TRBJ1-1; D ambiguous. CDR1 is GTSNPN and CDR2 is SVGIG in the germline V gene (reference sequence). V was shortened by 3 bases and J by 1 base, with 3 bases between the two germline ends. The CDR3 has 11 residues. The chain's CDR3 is CAWRQNTEAFF. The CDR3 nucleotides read TGTGCCTGGAGACAGAACACTGAAGCTTTCTTT.

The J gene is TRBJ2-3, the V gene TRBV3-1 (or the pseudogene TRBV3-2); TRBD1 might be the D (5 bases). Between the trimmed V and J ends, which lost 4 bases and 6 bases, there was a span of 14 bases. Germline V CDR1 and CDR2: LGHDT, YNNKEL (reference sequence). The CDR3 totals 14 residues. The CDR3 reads CASSLQIKGDTQYF. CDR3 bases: TGTGCCAGCAGCCTCCAGATAAAGGGGGATACGCAGTATTTT.

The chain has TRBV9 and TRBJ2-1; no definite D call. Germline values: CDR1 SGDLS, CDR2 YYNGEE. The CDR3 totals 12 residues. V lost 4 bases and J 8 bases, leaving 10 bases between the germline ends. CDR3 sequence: CASSPHEDEQFF. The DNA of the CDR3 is TGTGCCAGCAGCCCCCATGAGGATGAGCAGTTCTTC.

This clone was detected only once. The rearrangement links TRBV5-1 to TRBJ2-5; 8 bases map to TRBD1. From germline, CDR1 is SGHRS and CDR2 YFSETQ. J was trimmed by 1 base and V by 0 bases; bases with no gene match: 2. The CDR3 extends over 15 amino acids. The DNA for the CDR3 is TGCGCCAGCAGCTTGGAGGGACAGGCCCAAGAGACCCAGTACTTC. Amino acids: CASSLEGQAQETQYF.

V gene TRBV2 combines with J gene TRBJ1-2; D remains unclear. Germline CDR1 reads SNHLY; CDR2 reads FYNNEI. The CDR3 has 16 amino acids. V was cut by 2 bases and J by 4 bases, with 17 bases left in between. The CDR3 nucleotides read TGTGCCAGCAGTGAATATAACCGGTCCCCTATCTATGGCTACACCTTC. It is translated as CASSEYNRSPIYGYTF.

The CDR3 loop is CASSDSESGYTF. For the CDR3, the DNA is TGTGCCAGCAGCGACAGTGAATCTGGCTACACCTTC. This chain uses TRBV7-2 with TRBJ1-2; TRBD1 is a possible D gene (5 bases). Trimming stripped 5 bases from V and 7 bases from J, with 11 bases between. CDR1 and CDR2 from the germline V gene are SGHTA and FQGNSA. The length of the CDR3 is 12 residues.

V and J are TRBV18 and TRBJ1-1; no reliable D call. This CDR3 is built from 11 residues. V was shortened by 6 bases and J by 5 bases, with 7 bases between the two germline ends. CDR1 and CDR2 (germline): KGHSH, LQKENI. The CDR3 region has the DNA TGTGCCAGCTCGACTCGAACTGAAGCTTTCTTT. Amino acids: CASSTRTEAFF.